This TCR beta chain was found in a study of cytomegalovirus exposure and HLA in healthy donors (dated by TCRdb to about 2017). Looking at the study overall: An earlier analysis of approximately 600 of the donors reported more than 250 Gb of sequence data and 117 million unique TCR beta sequences from about 179 million T cells. The number of typed donors differed by locus: about 620-630 for A, B, C, DRB1 and DQB1; 500 to 550 for DQA1; some 590 for DPA1; and roughly 450 for DPB1. Roughly 300 gigabases of sequencing data and approximately 85 million unique TCR sequences were included in an early release covering roughly 700 HLA-typed donors. Every repertoire in the discovery cohort had been generated on one and the same sequencing platform. High-throughput TCR immunosequencing, statistical association of individual TCRs with disease status, and machine learning were combined to predict cytomegalovirus infection status. To study patterns of TCR occurrence, a later analysis re-analyzed previously published TCR beta repertoires from around 660 donors and added high-resolution HLA genotyping. Of the approximately 400 genotyped donors, 65% to 90% fell in the genetic ancestry cluster associated with self-reported Caucasian donors. Among a few hundred genotyped donors of the cohort, an average of approximately 240,000 unique TCR beta nucleotide sequences were sequenced per donor, roughly 20% of them non-productive. The study aimed to test whether cataloging public T cell receptors could reveal signatures of past pathogen exposure. About five DR-DQ haplotypes were treated as single units for association and clustering because of strong linkage in the cohort. Rather than drawing on any new phenotypic data, the later analysis identified candidate immune exposures from TCR beta sequences and the way those sequences occurred across donors. In an earlier analysis of more than 550 of the donors, high-throughput TCR beta sequencing was used to judge whether each TCR beta V gene segment behaved as functional or pseudogenic. In a later genetic analysis, genome-wide SNP genotypes for about 65% of the roughly 670 donors were used, and that subset was treated as a discovery cohort. The study profiled the T cell repertoires of around 700 subjects by immunosequencing and related them to cytomegalovirus serostatus. Donor age, sex, ethnicity and CMV serostatus were compiled alongside the repertoire data. Besides the first cohort of 666 subjects, a separate validation cohort made up of roughly 120 different subjects was used. Both class I and class II loci were covered by HLA typing, at four-digit resolution. Study-level results and caveats: In a later genetic analysis, fewer N-insertions in productive TCRs were reported among donors in an Asian-associated ancestry cluster than the roughly 640-donor mean. CMV serostatus was the only immune exposure information available for the cohort. Broadly in line with IMGT annotations, most TCR beta V segments showed up in productive rearrangements about 87% or about 30% of the time in an earlier analysis of 450 to 750 of the donors. The sequencing pipeline was judged likely to have produced a cluster of highly shared sequence variants as a technical artifact. When HLA alleles, especially DR and DQ, strongly co-occurred, TCR associations were difficult to assign to individual alleles. A later genetic analysis associated a missense DCLRE1C variant with V-gene and J-gene trimming of TCR beta chains, and an independent cohort replicated the association. A further reported finding was that TCR beta sequences accurately predicted the HLA-A and HLA-B alleles for most subjects in the first cohort. A later analysis associated about 18,000 TCR beta sequences with specific HLA alleles at a false discovery rate of 0.05. The cohort was sequenced for TCR beta chains only, and without alpha or paired-chain data the features that could be detected were limited. Most TCR sequences were seen in very few donors, while some public TCRs were found in many individuals. A later analysis found that most CMV-associated TCR beta chains appeared HLA-restricted, with HLA associations seemingly driven largely by CMV exposure. The 87-base-pair reads could not distinguish some IMGT-functional V segments, including TRBV6-2 and TRBV6-3, so those segments were excluded. Because HLA typing was missing for some donors at each locus, association tests included only the typed subset. Three of the identified cytomegalovirus-associated TCR beta chains were confirmed in vitro to be specific for cytomegalovirus antigens. It was suggested by the authors that the approach could potentially be generalized to other disease states and immunological phenotypes. Sequencing depth was assumed to be roughly uniform across donors in the presence/absence analyses, though that assumption may not hold. In the study, approximately 160 TCR beta chains were listed as associated with cytomegalovirus. Correlated functional status among segregating V segments might be attributable to linkage disequilibrium, but an unknown experimental factor could not be ruled out. In a later analysis, HLA-associated TCR beta chains were found to be more clonally expanded and to have lower generation probabilities than equally common non-associated chains. The classifier was reported to diagnose cytomegalovirus status with high specificity and sensitivity in both the original and validation cohorts. According to a later analysis, TCR association rates differed among HLA loci, with DRB1 alleles showing the most associated TCRs and HLA-C alleles showing the fewest. In a later analysis, several top co-occurrence clusters were reported to appear linked to parvovirus B19, influenza, CMV and Epstein-Barr virus. About 17 rarely observed V segments, including chromosome 9 orphons, were excluded from the earlier analysis of approximately 500 of the donors because counts were too low.

In the case of this clone: Its target antigen remains unknown. Base qualities are not at hand, and no much larger clone is one base apart.

The method behind the library was the immunoSEQ multiplex PCR assay. For the multiplex PCR, a mixture combining 60 forward primers for TCR Vbeta segments and 13 reverse primers for TCR Jbeta segments was used. The CDR3 region of rearranged TCR beta genes was amplified from genomic DNA with a multiplex PCR assay. The amplified TCR beta libraries were sequenced on the Illumina HiSeq System as 87-base-pair reads. The authors processed their data as follows. In a later analysis, tens of millions of unique TCR beta chains were counted across the roughly 670 repertoires, and roughly 10 million of these chains were shared by at least two donors. Raw reads were error-corrected and collapsed into unique sequences with a nearest-neighbor algorithm that merged closely related sequences to remove PCR and sequencing errors. To assign V, D and J gene segments, CDR3 sequences were aligned to IMGT reference sequences. For a sequence to be retained, at least a six-nucleotide match to both a V gene segment and a J gene segment was required. A rearrangement was called productive if the CDR3 had no stop codons and remained in frame with V and J, and every other rearrangement was called non-productive. CDR3 was defined according to IMGT convention as the region running from the second conserved V-encoded cysteine to the conserved J-encoded phenylalanine. The earlier analysis of a few hundred of the donors excluded sequences that lacked an unambiguous match to a single V gene segment. In an earlier analysis of several hundred of the donors, a V segment was called functional when productive rearrangements were above 56.7%, and segregating when the standard deviation between donors exceeded 5%. A statistical classification framework was built to diagnose cytomegalovirus status from the catalog of TCR beta chain sequences. A later analysis assigned V and J genes by comparing TCR nucleotide sequences with IMGT/GENE-DB human TR gene sequences. In a later analysis, CDR3 sequences and most-parsimonious VDJ recombination scenarios were assigned using the TCRdist pipeline. In a later analysis, each TCR beta chain was defined by its CDR3 amino acid sequence together with its V-gene family, and reads without a unique V-gene family were excluded. As a way to deal with suspected cross-contamination and a sequencing artifact, a later analysis dropped approximately 570 nucleotide sequences that were highly shared and had low generation probability. A later analysis calculated a clonal expansion index for each public chain from normalized within-repertoire ranks of inferred template counts. In a later analysis, generation probabilities were computed using a VDJ recombination model fitted to out-of-frame rearrangements, and the results were checked against IGoR. In a later analysis, TCR-TCR, TCR-HLA and TCR-CMV co-occurrence was scored with hypergeometric tests, and a repertoire-size bias correction was applied to TCR pairs. False discovery rates were estimated in a later analysis by permuting HLA or CMV assignments 20 times. In a later analysis, co-occurring TCRs were grouped using DBSCAN, with TCRdist sequence similarity added in when clustering inside HLA-allele-positive subsets. Repertoires with fewer than 30,000 or more than 120,000 public chains were left out of co-occurrence clustering, as were about 5 repertoires with anomalous nucleotide sharing. The table comes from immuneACCESS by way of TCRdb, which keeps in-frame sequences with V and J called. Part of the clones is missing from these tables; in studies checked, under half for an unresolved V gene and the rest for unknown reasons. Clone size and the V and J calls come from that table; the DNA yielded D and trimming. For this sample the table gives roughly 230,000 clones, of which nearly 95% were detected only once. The ten largest make up about 1.7% of the sample.

The CDR3 contains 13 residues, cysteine and phenylalanine counted. Only CDR3 DNA is held: 39 bases, read in frame from base 1. The trim is 2 bases for V and 6 bases for J, with a gap of 10 bases between the germline ends. CDR1 is given as MNHEY and CDR2 as SMNVEV, both from the germline V gene (reference sequence). In total, 600 or so healthy bone marrow donors made up the cohort. Cohort members were all nominally healthy when sampled, although unrecorded immune exposures were likely present. The donor was CMV seronegative and was included in the group of 352 seronegative cohort members. A peripheral blood sample was provided by each donor, and peripheral blood mononuclear cells were used for TCR beta sequencing. Genomic DNA extraction from the blood cell samples was performed with the Qiagen DNeasy Blood Extraction Kit.

The sequenced material came from PBMCs. The sequence joins TRBV27 to TRBJ1-1; the D gene is possibly TRBD1, with 5 bases matching. The receptor's source is a girl aged 2 to 9 in good health and CMV-seronegative. CDR3 reads: CASSLTGRAEAFF. The nucleotides are TGTGCCAGCAGTTTAACCGGCAGGGCTGAAGCTTTCTTT.